This TCR beta chain originates from a study of shared clonotypes between healthy human individuals. As for the study in general: Each donor's CD4 naive and CD4 memory cells filled three plates apiece, CD8 naive two, and CD8 memory one. General study points: A generally larger estimated richness was seen in naive subsets than in memory subsets.

Germline assignment: CDR1 SGHVS and CDR2 FQNEAQ. This CDR3 has 12 residues. Trimming removed 3 bases from V and 3 bases from J, with 5 bases in between. The naive CD8 fraction comprised CD45RO-negative cells positively selected for CCR7 and excluded terminally differentiated effector memory CD45RA+ cells. Profiling relied on immunoSEQ multiplex PCR, and the TCRdb table lists in-frame clones only, not all of them. The sample holds over 800,000 clones, around 92% seen once. Note on this clone: Its antigen remains unidentified.

What was sequenced was naive CD8+ T cells sorted from blood. V is TRBV7-8 and J is TRBJ1-1; D gene unclear. The receptor was derived from a man aged 25 to 40 in good health. CDR3 residues: CASSFWDTEAFF. Written as DNA, the CDR3 is TGTGCCAGCAGCTTTTGGGACACTGAAGCTTTCTTT.